Each of the 21 T cell receptor beta chains below was sequenced from the same sample in a study of naive and memory T cell subsets. Two oligonucleotides, mixed equimolar, formed the beta constant-region primer covering TRBC1 and TRBC2. Four rounds of PCR amplified the ligated cDNA using nested alpha and beta constant-region primers plus SP2. TCRdb re-called the UMI-ligation and nested PCR reads with MiXCR, one entry per CDR3 protein. Among about 120,000 distinct CDR3 sequences, 36% were seen once, and the ten largest hold approximately 0.9%. The sequencing sample was made of central memory CD4+ T cells from blood. The receptors were sampled from a human donor in good health.

The chain recombines TRBV10-2 with TRBJ2-1; 13 bases are a match to TRBD2. Germline assignment: CDR1 WSHSY and CDR2 SAAADI. V lost 6 bases to trimming and J lost 9 bases; unmatched junction nucleotides: 14. This CDR3 region has 17 residues. The CDR3 is CASRHPGLAGKGGEQFF. CDR3 DNA: TGCGCCAGCAGGCACCCGGGACTAGCGGGAAAAGGGGGTGAGCAGTTCTTC.

V is TRBV7-9 and J is TRBJ2-1; 7 bases are a match to TRBD2. J lost 8 bases, V lost 11 bases, and 15 bases had no gene match. The CDR3 spans 14 residues. CDR1 is SEHNR and CDR2 is FQNEAQ in the germline V gene (reference sequence). The CDR3 DNA follows: TGTGCCCCGGCTGCGTCACTAGCGACGGATGAGCAGTTCTTC. The encoded protein is CAPAASLATDEQFF. The full variable domain, rest sourced from reference TRBV7-9 and TRBJ2-1, is DTGVSQNPRHKITKRGQNVTFRCDPISEHNRLYWYRQTLGQGPEFLTYFQNEAQLEKSRLLSDRFSAERPKGSFSTLEIQRTEQGDSAMYLCAPAASLATDEQFFGPGTRLTVL.

This clonotype was counted only a few times. J is TRBJ1-5 and V is TRBV10-3, with a possible D match to TRBD1 (6 bases). The V gene lost 0 bases and the J gene lost 12 bases, with 12 bases spanning the gap. CDR3 length equals 13 residues. In germline, CDR1 is ENHRY, CDR2 SYGVKD. The CDR3 region has the DNA TGTGCCATCAGTGAGTCGATGTCCAGGGGCCAGCATTTT. Translated: CAISESMSRGQHF.

The J gene is TRBJ2-5, the V gene TRBV12-3 or TRBV12-4, with 9 bases that match TRBD1. The CDR3 is 13 residues long. V shed 5 bases, J shed 3 bases, and the junction held 1 base outside the gene matches. The CDR3 DNA sequence: TGTGCCAGCAGTAGGGACAGGGAAGAGACCCAGTACTTC. Its protein is CASSRDREETQYF.

This clonotype has just a few counts. The chain uses TRBV28 and TRBJ2-5; 10 nucleotides align to TRBD1. The trim removed 6 bases at V and 5 bases at J, leaving 12 bases unmatched. The length of the CDR3 is 16 residues. Germline-derived CDR1 and CDR2 are MDHEN and SYDVKM. In DNA, the CDR3 is TGTGCCAGCAGCCTCACCGACAGGGGGCGAGGTGAGACCCAGTACTTC. As protein: CASSLTDRGRGETQYF. Full variable domain (remainder filled in from reference TRBV28 and TRBJ2-5): DVKVTQSSRYLVKRTGEKVFLECVQDMDHENMFWYRQDPGLGLRLIYFSYDVKMKEKGDIPEGYSVSREKKERFSLILESASTNQTSMYLCASSLTDRGRGETQYFGPGTRLLVL.

There are a few counts of this clonotype. The chain carries TRBV20-1 and TRBJ1-3; no firm D call. Trimming pared 4 bases from V and 0 bases from J, leaving 7 bases between. CDR3 length equals 13 residues. Germline V CDR1 and CDR2: DFQATT, SNEGSKA (reference sequence). The CDR3 DNA reads as TGCAGTGCTATAAGATTCTCTGGAAACACCATATATTTT. Its translation is CSAIRFSGNTIYF.

This clonotype was detected a few times. The chain employs TRBV5-1 and TRBJ2-1; 10 nucleotides agree with TRBD2. V was pared by 2 bases and J by 5 bases, with 7 bases of the junction left unmatched. CDR1 SGHRS and CDR2 YFSETQ come from the germline V gene. The CDR3 spans 16 residues. CDR3 protein: CASSLTSGMGHNEQFF. CDR3 nucleotides: TGCGCCAGCAGCTTAACTAGCGGGATGGGACACAATGAGCAGTTCTTC.

A few counts support this clonotype. This chain links TRBV2 with TRBJ2-7, with D unclear. Trimming removed 6 bases from V and 2 bases from J, with 11 bases in between. This CDR3 is built from 13 residues. Germline CDR1 and CDR2: SNHLY and FYNNEI. CDR3 region: CASRPDGTYEQYF. CDR3 coding DNA: TGTGCCAGCAGGCCGGACGGAACCTACGAGCAGTACTTC. The whole variable domain, remainder taken from reference TRBV2 and TRBJ2-7, is EPEVTQTPSHQVTQMGQEVILRCVPISNHLYFYWYRQILGQKVEFLVSFYNNEISEKSEIFDDQFSVERPDGSNFTLKIRSTKLEDSAMYFCASRPDGTYEQYFGPGTRLTVT.

This clonotype was observed many times. This chain links TRBV6-1 with TRBJ2-2; 8 bases match TRBD1. The CDR3 has 14 amino acids. Trimming took 8 bases from V and 4 from J; bases not matched to a gene: 6. Germline CDR1 reads MNHNS; CDR2 reads SASEGT. CDR3 bases: TGTGCCAGCTCAGGGCAGGGGGCCACCGGGGAGCTGTTTTTT. This gives the protein CASSGQGATGELFF.

The table lists this clonotype with many counts. The V call is TRBV6-6, the J call TRBJ2-7; D is perhaps TRBD2 (5 bases). Germline loops: CDR1 MNHNY, CDR2 SVGAGI (reference sequence). The CDR3 loop spans 17 amino acids. V shed 9 bases and J shed 0 bases, with 24 bases lying between them. CDR3 region: CASQGPEGTDFSYEQYF. CDR3 nucleotide sequence: TGTGCCAGTCAAGGCCCCGAGGGCACTGACTTCTCCTACGAGCAGTACTTC.

This clonotype was observed a handful of times. This chain links TRBV5-1 with TRBJ2-3, with D possibly TRBD2 on 5 matching bases. CDR3 length: 14 residues. The germline gives CDR1 SGHRS, CDR2 YFSETQ. V was shortened by 3 bases and J by 6 bases, with 14 bases between the two germline ends. This CDR3 is CASSSQLVADTQYF. The CDR3 DNA sequence: TGCGCCAGCAGCTCGCAACTAGTAGCGGATACGCAGTATTTT. The full variable domain, its missing parts supplied by reference TRBV5-1 and TRBJ2-3, is KAGVTQTPRYLIKTRGQQVTLSCSPISGHRSVSWYQQTPGQGLQFLFEYFSETQRNKGNFPGRFSGRQFSNSRSEMNVSTLELGDSALYLCASSSQLVADTQYFGPGTRLTVL.

The chain has TRBV7-2 and TRBJ2-7, with 8 bases aligning to TRBD1. V lost 6 bases, J lost 2 bases, and 6 bases stayed unmatched. The CDR3 has 14 amino acids. The germline gives CDR1 SGHTA, CDR2 FQGNSA. The CDR3 protein is CASRRQGSAYEQYF. The DNA of the CDR3 is TGTGCCAGCAGACGACAGGGGTCCGCCTACGAGCAGTACTTC.

The V and J genes are TRBV5-1 and TRBJ2-2; no reliable D call. CDR3 length: 13 residues. Germline CDR1 SGHRS, CDR2 YFSETQ. The ends were cut back, 0 bases at V and 4 bases at J, with 4 bases in the middle. Here the CDR3 DNA reads TGCGCCAGCAGCTTGGGGGTCACCGGGGAGCTGTTTTTT. Its translation: CASSLGVTGELFF.

V is TRBV13 and J is TRBJ2-3; D perhaps matches TRBD2 (6 bases). CDR1 PRHDT and CDR2 FYEKMQ come from the germline V gene (reference sequence). V was cut by 5 bases and J by 0 bases, with 24 bases left in between. This CDR3 region has 19 residues. CDR3 coding DNA: TGTGCCAGCAGCCTAGCGCCTGGGCAGGAAGGATCTAGCACAGATACGCAGTATTTT. Residues: CASSLAPGQEGSSTDTQYF.

The rearrangement joins TRBV28 to TRBJ2-1, with 9 bases matching TRBD2. The CDR3 spans 15 residues. With 6 bases clipped from V and 6 bases from J, the junction kept 9 bases outside the gene matches. Per the germline V gene, CDR1 is MDHEN and CDR2 is SYDVKM. The CDR3 spells CASRSTGTSFNEQFF. DNA for the CDR3: TGTGCCAGCAGATCAACCGGGACTAGCTTCAATGAGCAGTTCTTC. Complete variable domain (other parts from reference TRBV28 and TRBJ2-1): DVKVTQSSRYLVKRTGEKVFLECVQDMDHENMFWYRQDPGLGLRLIYFSYDVKMKEKGDIPEGYSVSREKKERFSLILESASTNQTSMYLCASRSTGTSFNEQFFGPGTRLTVL.

This clonotype was seen only a few times. DNA for the CDR3: TGTGCCAGCAGTTTACAGGCCAACTATGGCTACACCTTC. Its protein product is CASSLQANYGYTF. The V gene is TRBV12-3 or TRBV12-4, the J gene TRBJ1-2; D not resolved. V lost 2 bases, J lost 2 bases, and 6 bases lay in between. CDR3 length: 13 amino acids.

A word on this clonotype: At one end the junction does not follow the germline gene, possibly because of a read error. The chain combines TRBV28 with TRBJ1-6; D is unresolved. The V gene's germline CDR1 is MDHEN and CDR2 SYDVKM. The CDR3 has 14 amino acids. CDR3 sequence reads: CASRDSSYNSSLHF. As DNA, the CDR3 is TGTGCCAGCAGAGATAGCTCCTATAATTCATCCCTCCACTTT.

The CDR3 sequence: CASRPTGTAKSYEQYF. In DNA form, the CDR3 reads TGTGCCAGCAGACCAACCGGGACAGCCAAATCCTACGAGCAGTACTTC. The genes are TRBV6-2 or TRBV6-3 and TRBJ2-7, with 7 nucleotides matching TRBD1. V was clipped by 6 bases and J by 1 base; unmatched bases: 12. The CDR3 covers 16 residues. The germline V gene encodes CDR1 MNHEY and CDR2 SVGEGT.

This clonotype was detected only a few times. This chain joins TRBV6-5 and TRBJ1-2; possibly TRBD1 for D (6 bases). V gave up 5 bases and J gave up 7 bases, with 14 bases separating them. CDR1 MNHEY and CDR2 SVGAGI come from the germline V gene. The CDR3 length is 13 residues. The CDR3 region has the DNA TGTGCCAGCAGTGACGACAGGAAACTTGGCTACACCTTC. The encoded protein is CASSDDRKLGYTF.

This clonotype was detected only a few times. The chain carries TRBV7-6 and TRBJ1-4; 7 bases are a match to TRBD1. Per the germline V gene, CDR1 is SGHVS and CDR2 is FNYEAQ. The J segment lost 5 bases and the V segment lost 2 bases, leaving 8 bases of the junction unmatched. The CDR3 length is 16 residues. The CDR3 nucleotides are TGTGCCAGCAGCTTATCGAACAGGGGCTTGAATGAAAAACTGTTTTTT. Translation gives CASSLSNRGLNEKLFF.

The rearrangement joins TRBV28 to TRBJ2-5; 10 positions match TRBD2. This CDR3 region has 16 residues. Germline CDR1 is MDHEN and CDR2 is SYDVKM. V dropped 5 bases and J dropped 0; count of bases not matched to a gene: 6. The CDR3 DNA reads TGTGCCAGCAGTATGGTCGGACTAGCGGACCAAGAGACCCAGTACTTC. It is translated as CASSMVGLADQETQYF.